These 24 T cell receptor beta chains came from one sample sequenced in a study of molecular identifiers for immune sequencing clone quantification. TCRdb called the PCR reads again in MiXCR, with one record for every CDR3 protein. The profile covers about half a million distinct CDR3 sequences, with roughly 23% appearing a single time and 0.84% taken by the ten largest. What was sequenced was naive CD8+ T cells from blood, with Jurkat cell RNA spiked in. Subset described: FACS-sorted CD8+CD4-CCR7+CD45RA+ naive T cells. These TCRs come from a human donor in good health. Some libraries in this study had Jurkat cell RNA spiked in.

This clonotype has more than one count but fewer than ten. The chain couples TRBV20-1 to TRBJ2-1; D is ambiguous. The CDR3 spans 14 residues. The germline V gene has CDR1 DFQATT and CDR2 SNEGSKA (reference sequence). The ends were cut back, 4 bases at V and 6 bases at J, with 16 bases in the middle. The CDR3 protein is CSAISEAQPNEQFF. CDR3 nucleotide sequence: TGCAGTGCTATAAGTGAGGCCCAGCCCAATGAGCAGTTCTTC.

The V gene is TRBV5-1, the J gene TRBJ2-7; D is unclear. The V end lost 0 bases, the J end lost 5 bases, and 9 bases lay between the germline ends. Germline CDR1 and CDR2: SGHRS and YFSETQ. This CDR3 has 13 residues. CDR3 sequence: CASSLGSYNEQYF. In DNA, the CDR3 is TGCGCCAGCAGCTTGGGTAGCTACAACGAGCAGTACTTC.

A few counts support this clonotype. The V gene is TRBV2, the J gene TRBJ1-4; no definite D call. V shed 3 bases and J shed 3 bases, with 11 bases lying between them. Germline CDR1 and CDR2: SNHLY and FYNNEI. CDR3 length: 15 amino acids. The CDR3 sequence is CASSETVVANEKLFF. The CDR3 bases are TGTGCCAGCAGTGAGACGGTGGTAGCTAATGAAAAACTGTTTTTT.

This clonotype was observed many times. The chain couples TRBV30 to TRBJ1-4; D unresolved. V gave up 1 base and J gave up 3 bases, with 12 bases separating them. Germline V CDR1 and CDR2: GTSNPN, SVGIG (reference sequence). The CDR3 consists of 15 residues. CDR3: CAWSAGAASNEKLFF. CDR3 bases: TGTGCCTGGAGTGCTGGCGCAGCCTCTAATGAAAAACTGTTTTTT.

This clonotype was seen more than once but under ten times. The chain couples TRBV30 to TRBJ2-5; D not resolved. Germline V CDR1 and CDR2: GTSNPN, SVGIG (reference sequence). The CDR3 sequence is 10 residues long. Trimming pared 7 bases from V and 7 bases from J, leaving 10 bases between. CDR3 DNA: TGTGCCTCATCGACCGGGACCCAGTACTTC. Encoded protein: CASSTGTQYF.

This chain's CDR3 is CASQAIRGTEAFF. The DNA for the CDR3 is TGTGCCAGCCAGGCCATCCGGGGCACTGAAGCTTTCTTT. The gene calls are TRBV2 and TRBJ1-1, with D unresolved. The germline CDR1 and CDR2 sequences are SNHLY and FYNNEI. V shed 8 bases and J shed 4 bases, with 14 bases lying between them. This CDR3 is 13 amino acids long.

The rearrangement uses TRBV20-1 and TRBJ2-7, with D unresolved. The V end lost 0 bases, the J end lost 0 bases, and 15 bases lay between the germline ends. CDR1 is DFQATT, CDR2 SNEGSKA, per germline (reference sequence). The CDR3 spans 16 residues. The CDR3 reads CSARDRDFLGSYEQYF. DNA for the CDR3: TGCAGTGCTAGAGATAGAGACTTTCTGGGCTCCTACGAGCAGTACTTC.

The rearrangement uses TRBV10-3 and TRBJ1-5, with no clear D. V was cut by 4 bases and J by 5 bases, with 12 bases left in between. CDR1 ENHRY and CDR2 SYGVKD come from the germline V gene. This CDR3 is 14 amino acids long. In DNA, the CDR3 is TGTGCCATCAGTGTTACCGGGTTTGATCAGCCCCAGCATTTT. Its protein product is CAISVTGFDQPQHF.

The sample holds many counts of this clonotype. This sequence joins TRBV12-3 or TRBV12-4 and TRBJ2-5; 13 nucleotides agree with TRBD2. J gave up 3 bases and V 5 bases, and 9 bases lay outside the gene matches. This CDR3 has 17 amino acids. CDR3 nucleotides: TGTGCCAGCAGTCCAGTCCCCGGGACTAGCGGGGAAGAGACCCAGTACTTC. It is translated as CASSPVPGTSGEETQYF.

This clonotype was recorded once. Being one base from a much bigger clone, this may be a read error. The V and J genes are TRBV24-1 and TRBJ2-1, with D possibly TRBD1 on 5 matching bases. The germline V gene encodes CDR1 KGHDR and CDR2 SFDVKD. Trimming took off 9 bases at V and 12 bases at J, with 14 bases between the two ends. CDR3 length: 11 amino acids. In DNA form, the CDR3 reads TGTGCCACCGCCAGGGCCCAAGGGCAGTTCTTC. It yields the protein CATARAQGQFF.

Only a few counts were recorded for this clonotype. V usage is TRBV12-3 or TRBV12-4 and J usage is TRBJ1-4; no clear D. This CDR3 contains 14 residues. Trimming took 0 bases from V and 8 from J, leaving 10 bases between them. DNA of the CDR3: TGTGCCAGCAGTTTAGCTAGTGTCGGGGAAAAACTGTTTTTT. Translating gives CASSLASVGEKLFF.

The chain uses TRBV11-2 and TRBJ2-7; D possibly corresponds to TRBD1 (6 bases). Trimming took off 0 bases at V and 4 bases at J, with 16 bases between the two ends. The V gene's germline CDR1 is SGHAT and CDR2 FQNNGV. The CDR3 contains 16 residues. The CDR3 sequence: CASSLDWTVGYYEQYF. CDR3 in DNA: TGTGCCAGCAGCTTAGATTGGACAGTTGGATATTACGAGCAGTACTTC.

This clonotype was seen at least ten times. This chain joins TRBV7-9 and TRBJ1-5; 8 bases agree with TRBD1. The CDR3 loop spans 18 amino acids. CDR1 SEHNR and CDR2 FQNEAQ come from the germline V gene (reference sequence). The trim removed 1 base at V and 1 base at J, leaving 9 bases unmatched. The DNA of the CDR3 is TGTGCCAGCAGCTTAGGTCCAGGGACAGGAATAAGCAATCAGCCCCAGCATTTT. Translated, it gives CASSLGPGTGISNQPQHF.

About this clonotype itself: A read error may explain this, as a much larger clone is one base away. The J gene is TRBJ2-3, the V gene TRBV7-9; D ambiguous. This CDR3 is 12 amino acids long. V lost 8 bases to trimming and J lost 6 bases, with 12 bases between them. The germline gives CDR1 SEHNR, CDR2 FQNEAQ (reference sequence). The CDR3 loop is CASGLISDTQYF. The CDR3 bases are TGTGCCAGCGGCCTAATATCTGATACGCAGTATTTT.

Comment on this clonotype: This sequence may be a read error, since a much larger clone differs from it by one base. CDR3 DNA: TGTGCCGGCAGCTCCGGACAGGGATACACTGAAGCTTTCTTT. It is translated as CAGSSGQGYTEAFF. The rearrangement uses TRBV7-2 and TRBJ1-1; 8 bases are a match to TRBD1. Germline CDR1 is SGHTA and CDR2 is FQGNSA. The CDR3 has 14 amino acids.

The sample holds a few counts of this clonotype. The chain employs TRBV20-1 and TRBJ1-4, with D possibly TRBD1 on 5 matching bases. Germline lookup yields CDR1 DFQATT and CDR2 SNEGSKA (reference sequence). The CDR3 runs 15 residues. Trimming took 3 bases from V and 2 from J, leaving 13 bases between them. CDR3 amino acids: CSARVPGLTNEKLFF. CDR3 sequence (DNA): TGCAGTGCTAGGGTCCCGGGACTGACTAATGAAAAACTGTTTTTT.

This CDR3 is CASSLQGSAYNEQFF. The CDR3 nucleotides are TGTGCCAGCAGCCTACAGGGGAGCGCCTACAATGAGCAGTTCTTC. V is TRBV7-8 and J is TRBJ2-1; 7 nucleotides align to TRBD1. Per the germline V gene, CDR1 is SGHVS and CDR2 is FQNEAQ. The CDR3 runs 15 residues. V lost 5 bases to trimming and J lost 2 bases; unmatched junction nucleotides: 6.

In its sample, this clonotype was seen many times. V usage is TRBV6-2 or TRBV6-3 and J usage is TRBJ2-7; D perhaps matches TRBD2 (6 bases). Trimming cost V 6 bases and J 3 bases, with 12 bases left between them. Germline-derived CDR1 and CDR2 are MNHEY and SVGEGT. The CDR3 has 13 amino acids. CDR3 DNA sequence: TGTGCCAGCAGACCCCCCGGGAGCTACGAGCAGTACTTC. It is translated as CASRPPGSYEQYF.

J is TRBJ2-7 and V is TRBV21-1; the DNA was not compared with TRBD1, the D call given in the table. TRBV21-1 is flagged as a pseudogene. This CDR3 spans 18 amino acids. The CDR3 bases are TGTGCCAGCAGCAAACCTCCGGGACAGGGGGCGCAGAGTCACGAGCAGTACTTC. Amino acid sequence: CASSKPPGQGAQSHEQYF.

As for this clonotype: Just one base apart from a much larger clone, this may be a read error. This CDR3 reads CASSLTDGTSGRPEQCF. The CDR3 nucleotides read TGTGCCAGCAGTTTAACCGACGGGACTAGCGGGAGACCCGAGCAGTGCTTC. The chain uses TRBV28 and TRBJ2-7, with 14 bases lining up with TRBD2. This CDR3 has 17 amino acids. Germline V lookup: CDR1 MDHEN, CDR2 SYDVKM.

The chain uses TRBV27 and TRBJ2-5; 7 bases agree with TRBD2. The CDR3 extends over 15 amino acids. The J segment lost 0 bases and the V segment lost 5 bases, leaving 6 bases of the junction unmatched. Germline V CDR1 and CDR2: MNHEY, SMNVEV (reference sequence). The CDR3 DNA reads as TGTGCCAGCAGTGAAACAACTAGCGACCAAGAGACCCAGTACTTC. Its protein is CASSETTSDQETQYF.

This clonotype was seen many times. CDR3 loop: CASLSFRATYNEQFF. In DNA, the CDR3 is TGTGCCAGCTTGAGTTTCAGGGCCACCTACAATGAGCAGTTCTTC. V is TRBV28 and J is TRBJ2-1; D may be TRBD1 (5 bases). Looked up from germline, CDR1 is MDHEN and CDR2 is SYDVKM. The ends were cut back, 8 bases at V and 2 bases at J, with 16 bases in the middle. The CDR3 is 15 residues long. Supplemented by reference TRBV28 and TRBJ2-1, the full variable domain reads DVKVTQSSRYLVKRTGEKVFLECVQDMDHENMFWYRQDPGLGLRLIYFSYDVKMKEKGDIPEGYSVSREKKERFSLILESASTNQTSMYLCASLSFRATYNEQFFGPGTRLTVL.

The sample holds many counts of this clonotype. This chain joins TRBV4-3 and TRBJ1-6; D is uncertain. The ends were cut back, 1 base at V and 13 bases at J, with 14 bases in the middle. CDR3 length equals 14 residues. In germline, CDR1 is LGHNA, CDR2 YSLEER. The CDR3 is CASSQGRTGGPLHF. Written as DNA, the CDR3 is TGCGCCAGCAGCCAAGGGCGGACCGGCGGGCCCCTCCACTTT.

Comments on this clonotype: This may arise from a read error, as a much more abundant clone is one base away. Lacking the conserved final phenylalanine or tryptophan, this CDR3 likely reflects a read error. The chain couples TRBV5-6 to TRBJ2-7; D is ambiguous. The CDR3 runs 13 residues. CDR1 is SGHDT and CDR2 is YYEEEE in the germline V gene. V was pared by 1 base and J by 3 bases, with 8 bases between. The CDR3: CASSLPPIYEQYL. For the CDR3, the DNA is TGTGCCAGCAGCTTGCCGCCCATCTACGAGCAGTACCTC.